The next 30 T cell receptor beta chains were all read from a single sample in a study of human T cells and chemical hapten exposure. TCRdb used MiXCR to reprocess the RACE reads, holding one entry per CDR3 protein. The data hold around 99,000 distinct CDR3 sequences, with about a tenth observed a single time. Time point meaning: patch test 2, 6 weeks after DPC sensitization. Treatment meaning: therapeutic diphenylcyclopropenone sensitization with weekly scalp DPC. Source: whole blood, taken in connection with sensitization to the hapten diphenylcyclopropenone (DPC). The receptors stem from a woman in her thirties or forties with alopecia areata. Some clones in this sample may be carry-over from other donors' samples.

This clonotype was seen at least ten times. This chain links TRBV7-2 with TRBJ2-2, with D unresolved. Germline V gene lookup returns CDR1 SGHTA and CDR2 FQGNSA. This CDR3 has 16 amino acids. V lost 1 base and J lost 2, with 11 bases in between. Here the CDR3 DNA reads TGTGCCAGCAGCTTAGGAAGTCTTGTTAACACCGGGGAGCTGTTTTTT. It codes for CASSLGSLVNTGELFF. Combining the CDR3 with reference TRBV7-2 and TRBJ2-2 gives the whole variable domain GAGVSQSPSNKVTEKGKDVELRCDPISGHTALYWYRQSLGQGLEFLIYFQGNSAPDKSGLPSDRFSAERTGGSVSTLTIQRTQQEDSAVYLCASSLGSLVNTGELFFGEGSRLTVL.

V gene TRBV4-1 combines with J gene TRBJ2-7; 13 bases map to TRBD2. The germline V gene encodes CDR1 MGHRA and CDR2 YSYEKL. The V gene end was trimmed by 4 bases and the J gene end by 4 bases; junction bases not matched to a gene: 4. The CDR3 is 15 residues long. CDR3 sequence (DNA): TGCGCCAGCAGCCTTACTAGCGGGGGGGTGTACGAGCAGTACTTC. Its translation: CASSLTSGGVYEQYF.

This clonotype was counted between two and nine times. This rearrangement joins TRBV5-1 to TRBJ1-6; D is possibly TRBD1 (5 bases). V shed 1 base and J shed 7 bases, with 12 bases lying between them. Germline loops: CDR1 SGHRS, CDR2 YFSETQ. The CDR3 covers 15 residues. The CDR3 coding sequence is TGCGCCAGCAGCTTGTGGGGGGGAGGAAATTCACCCCTCCACTTT. Amino acid sequence: CASSLWGGGNSPLHF. The variable domain in full, completed from reference TRBV5-1 and TRBJ1-6, reads KAGVTQTPRYLIKTRGQQVTLSCSPISGHRSVSWYQQTPGQGLQFLFEYFSETQRNKGNFPGRFSGRQFSNSRSEMNVSTLELGDSALYLCASSLWGGGNSPLHFGNGTRLTVT.

At least ten counts were recorded for this clonotype. V is TRBV20-1 and J is TRBJ2-1; the D gene is possibly TRBD2 (7 bases). This CDR3 region has 13 residues. CDR1 is DFQATT, CDR2 SNEGSKA, per germline (reference sequence). V lost 8 bases, J lost 8 bases, and 19 bases lay in between. CDR3 sequence: CSPLKGGGYEQFF. The CDR3 region has the DNA TGCAGTCCCCTCAAGGGGGGGGGTTATGAGCAGTTCTTC.

The chain recombines TRBV6-1 with TRBJ2-1, with 8 bases fitting TRBD2. V shed 0 bases and J 1 base; nucleotides not matched to a gene: 8. The CDR3 sequence is 18 residues long. Germline CDR1 MNHNS, CDR2 SASEGT. This CDR3 is CASSEARSGGPSYNEQFF. CDR3 nucleotides: TGTGCCAGCAGTGAAGCGCGGAGCGGGGGACCTTCCTACAATGAGCAGTTCTTC.

This clonotype was picked up many times. V and J are TRBV7-6 and TRBJ2-1, with 11 positions matching TRBD2. V lost 5 bases, J lost 4 bases, and 4 bases stayed unmatched. CDR1 is SGHVS and CDR2 is FNYEAQ in the germline V gene. This CDR3 spans 15 amino acids. The DNA for the CDR3 is TGTGCCAGCAGCCCCTCTAGCGGGGGGTACAATGAGCAGTTCTTC. It encodes CASSPSSGGYNEQFF.

The chain carries TRBV9 and TRBJ1-1; no definite D call. The V end lost 0 bases, the J end lost 7 bases, and 10 bases lay between the germline ends. Germline values: CDR1 SGDLS, CDR2 YYNGEE. The CDR3 covers 13 residues. Written as DNA, the CDR3 is TGTGCCAGCAGCGTAGATAGTGGGTTTGAAGCTTTCTTT. Translation: CASSVDSGFEAFF.

This chain joins TRBV6-2 or TRBV6-3 and TRBJ1-4, with a tentative D call TRBD1 (5 bases). The ends were cut back, 5 bases at V and 7 bases at J, with 20 bases in the middle. The CDR3 is 16 amino acids. Germline CDR1 reads MNHEY; CDR2 reads SVGEGT. The CDR3 DNA is TGTGCCAGCAGTCTAACCGGGACTCCAGAGAGTGAAAAACTGTTTTTT. Its translation is CASSLTGTPESEKLFF.

This rearrangement joins TRBV7-2 to TRBJ2-1, with 10 bases identical to TRBD1. The CDR3 is 17 amino acids. V dropped 3 bases and J dropped 2; count of bases not matched to a gene: 7. CDR1 and CDR2 from the germline V gene are SGHTA and FQGNSA. The CDR3, as DNA: TGTGCCAGCAGCTTCCCCTTGGACAGGGGGACCTACAATGAGCAGTTCTTC. As protein: CASSFPLDRGTYNEQFF. Full variable domain (missing parts from reference TRBV7-2 and TRBJ2-1): GAGVSQSPSNKVTEKGKDVELRCDPISGHTALYWYRQSLGQGLEFLIYFQGNSAPDKSGLPSDRFSAERTGGSVSTLTIQRTQQEDSAVYLCASSFPLDRGTYNEQFFGPGTRLTVL.

This clonotype was picked up a small number of times. The V call is TRBV5-6, the J call TRBJ2-1; 10 bases are a match to TRBD1. The CDR3 runs 17 residues. CDR1 is SGHDT and CDR2 is YYEEEE in the germline V gene. Trimming at V came to 0 bases and at J to 8 bases, leaving 11 bases not matched to a gene. The CDR3 DNA reads as TGTGCCAGCAGCTTGGCCGCAGACAGGGGGCGAGTCGATGAGCAGTTCTTC. Amino acid sequence: CASSLAADRGRVDEQFF.

This clonotype was counted between two and nine times. V gene TRBV2 combines with J gene TRBJ1-2; 8 nucleotides align to TRBD1. J was trimmed by 8 bases and V by 5 bases; bases with no gene match: 7. CDR1 and CDR2 from the germline V gene are SNHLY and FYNNEI. The CDR3 extends over 13 amino acids. Here the CDR3 DNA reads TGTGCCAGCAGTTTCGGACAGGGAAGCGGCTACACCTTC. Translating it yields CASSFGQGSGYTF.

J is TRBJ2-3 and V is TRBV3-1; TRBD1 matches at 8 bases. V shed 2 bases and J 0 bases; nucleotides not matched to a gene: 4. From germline, CDR1 is LGHDT and CDR2 YNNKEL (reference sequence). The CDR3 spans 16 residues. CDR3 loop: CASSQLQGASTDTQYF. CDR3 bases: TGTGCCAGCAGCCAACTTCAGGGGGCTAGCACAGATACGCAGTATTTT.

The sample holds a few counts of this clonotype. The rearrangement joins TRBV5-6 to TRBJ2-5; D unresolved. V was shortened by 2 bases and J by 1 base, with 12 bases between the two germline ends. The CDR3 consists of 15 residues. Germline CDR1 and CDR2: SGHDT and YYEEEE. The DNA for the CDR3 is TGTGCCAGCAGCTTTTTTAGGACCCTCCAAGAGACCCAGTACTTC. This translates into CASSFFRTLQETQYF.

This clonotype was counted ten times or more. This sequence joins TRBV10-3 and TRBJ1-4, with TRBD1 as a possible D gene (6 bases). Trimming removed 10 bases from V and 8 bases from J, with 17 bases in between. The CDR3 sequence is 13 residues long. Per the germline V gene, CDR1 is ENHRY and CDR2 is SYGVKD. CDR3 sequence: CASTGGLGEKLFF. The DNA for the CDR3 is TGTGCCAGCACCGGGGGGCTAGGCGAAAAACTGTTTTTT.

This clonotype appeared many times. V usage is TRBV7-6 and J usage is TRBJ1-6, with D hard to call. The CDR3 spans 13 residues. Trimming removed 5 bases from V and 13 bases from J, with 15 bases in between. Germline loops: CDR1 SGHVS, CDR2 FNYEAQ. The CDR3 here is CASSASPGVPLHF. The DNA for the CDR3 is TGTGCCAGCAGCGCCTCCCCCGGGGTCCCCCTCCACTTT.

This clonotype was observed a few times. The gene calls are TRBV7-2 and TRBJ2-3, with 11 bases identical to TRBD2. The CDR3 totals 18 residues. Looked up from germline, CDR1 is SGHTA and CDR2 is FQGNSA. V gave up 1 base and J gave up 6 bases; unmatched junction bases: 12. The CDR3 DNA sequence: TGTGCCAGCAGCTTAGTCCCCACTAGCGGGGGCCTACGGGATACGCAGTATTTT. It codes for CASSLVPTSGGLRDTQYF.

This clonotype was counted at least ten times. The genes are TRBV6-2 or TRBV6-3 and TRBJ2-7; 10 bases map to TRBD2. The J segment lost 0 bases and the V segment lost 6 bases, leaving 5 bases of the junction unmatched. This CDR3 contains 15 residues. Germline V gene data show CDR1 as MNHEY and CDR2 as SVGEGT. DNA of the CDR3: TGTGCCAGCAGACGTAGCGGGGGGAACTCCTACGAGCAGTACTTC. It codes for CASRRSGGNSYEQYF.

The chain combines TRBV28 with TRBJ2-7; D gene uncertain. The germline CDR1 and CDR2 sequences are MDHEN and SYDVKM. V gave up 5 bases and J gave up 5 bases, with 13 bases separating them. The CDR3 sequence is 13 residues long. The chain's CDR3 is CASSPFARDEQYF. For the CDR3, the DNA is TGTGCCAGCAGTCCTTTTGCAAGGGACGAGCAGTACTTC. The whole variable domain, filled in from reference TRBV28 and TRBJ2-7, reads DVKVTQSSRYLVKRTGEKVFLECVQDMDHENMFWYRQDPGLGLRLIYFSYDVKMKEKGDIPEGYSVSREKKERFSLILESASTNQTSMYLCASSPFARDEQYFGPGTRLTVT.

This clonotype has at least ten counts. The chain has TRBV7-2 and TRBJ2-3; 14 bases agree with TRBD2. The length of the CDR3 is 16 residues. The V gene's germline CDR1 is SGHTA and CDR2 FQGNSA. V lost 1 base to trimming and J lost 5 bases; unmatched junction nucleotides: 2. The CDR3 bases are TGTGCCAGCAGCTTAGTAGGGACTAGCGGGAGAGATACGCAGTATTTT. This encodes CASSLVGTSGRDTQYF.

This clonotype was counted a few times. This rearrangement joins TRBV11-2 to TRBJ2-2; possible D gene TRBD2, 7 bases. Germline V gene lookup returns CDR1 SGHAT and CDR2 FQNNGV. The CDR3 length is 18 residues. Trimming stripped 0 bases from V and 4 bases from J, with 18 bases between. CDR3 region: CASSLEVRGGLSTGELFF. Here the CDR3 DNA reads TGTGCCAGCAGCTTAGAGGTTCGCGGGGGCCTATCCACCGGGGAGCTGTTTTTT. Filled out from reference TRBV11-2 and TRBJ2-2, the complete variable domain reads EAGVAQSPRYKIIEKRQSVAFWCNPISGHATLYWYQQILGQGPKLLIQFQNNGVVDDSQLPKDRFSAERLKGVDSTLKIQPAKLEDSAVYLCASSLEVRGGLSTGELFFGEGSRLTVL.

This clonotype was counted at least ten times. This chain links TRBV6-2 or TRBV6-3 with TRBJ1-1; the D is unclear. Germline V CDR1 and CDR2: MNHEY, SVGEGT. V was clipped by 5 bases and J by 0 bases, with 10 bases between them. The CDR3 sequence is 14 residues long. The CDR3 nucleotides are TGTGCCAGCAGTCACCAGGTAATGAACACTGAAGCTTTCTTT. This sequence encodes CASSHQVMNTEAFF.

This clonotype was detected many times. This chain uses TRBV4-3 with TRBJ1-1; D perhaps matches TRBD1 (5 bases). Trimming cost V 1 base and J 0 bases, with 6 bases left between them. Germline V lookup: CDR1 LGHNA, CDR2 YSLEER. The CDR3 consists of 14 residues. The CDR3 spells CASSQGQLNTEAFF. DNA for the CDR3: TGCGCCAGCAGCCAAGGACAGCTGAACACTGAAGCTTTCTTT.

The table lists this clonotype with a few counts. V is TRBV6-4 and J is TRBJ1-1; no clear D gene. Germline V gene sequence: CDR1 MRHNA, CDR2 SNTAGT. This CDR3 is 13 amino acids long. Trimming took off 6 bases at V and 3 bases at J, with 11 bases between the two ends. In DNA, the CDR3 is TGTGCCAGCAGCCAAAGAAGGGACACTGAAGCTTTCTTT. It codes for CASSQRRDTEAFF.

At least ten counts were recorded for this clonotype. The V and J genes are TRBV4-1 and TRBJ2-4; TRBD2 is a possible D gene (6 bases). In germline, CDR1 is MGHRA, CDR2 YSYEKL. Trimming pared 0 bases from V and 1 base from J, leaving 16 bases between. The CDR3 covers 18 residues. DNA for the CDR3: TGCGCCAGCAGCCAAGATTCGTGGGGGGAGTGGGCCAAAAACATTCAGTACTTC. Translating it yields CASSQDSWGEWAKNIQYF.

There are a few counts of this clonotype. This chain's CDR3 is CASSQEVGNYGYTF. The DNA of the CDR3 is TGCGCCAGCAGCCAAGAAGTGGGGAACTATGGCTACACCTTC. The J gene is TRBJ1-2, the V gene TRBV4-1, with D hard to call. This CDR3 has 14 amino acids. V gave up 0 bases and J gave up 2 bases, with 7 bases separating them. The V gene's germline CDR1 is MGHRA and CDR2 YSYEKL.

This clonotype was recorded a few times. The chain is built from TRBV19 and TRBJ1-5, with a possible D match to TRBD1 (5 bases). CDR3 size: 15 residues. Germline CDR1 and CDR2: LNHDA and SQIVND (reference sequence). V shed 6 bases and J shed 6 bases, with 18 bases lying between them. The CDR3 DNA sequence: TGTGCCAGTAGCCTCTCCGGGGCAGGCGTTCAGCCCCAGCATTTT. It yields the protein CASSLSGAGVQPQHF.

V usage is TRBV6-2 or TRBV6-3 and J usage is TRBJ2-7; D may match TRBD1 or TRBD2 (5 bases each). This CDR3 has 14 residues. In germline, CDR1 is MNHEY, CDR2 SVGEGT. Trimming stripped 10 bases from V and 0 bases from J, with 16 bases between. The CDR3 region has the DNA TGTGCCATCAAACGGGGCGAAAGCTCCTACGAGCAGTACTTC. Its protein is CAIKRGESSYEQYF.

This clonotype was picked up many times. This rearrangement joins TRBV6-2 or TRBV6-3 to TRBJ2-3, with a tentative D call TRBD2 (7 bases). From germline, CDR1 is MNHEY and CDR2 SVGEGT. V lost 4 bases, J lost 2 bases, and 19 bases lay in between. The length of the CDR3 is 17 residues. CDR3 sequence: CASSLRGAGALTDTQYF. In nucleotides, the CDR3 is TGTGCCAGCAGTTTACGGGGGGCTGGAGCCCTCACAGATACGCAGTATTTT.

In its sample, this clonotype was seen once. V gene TRBV10-3 combines with J gene TRBJ2-6, with 9 nucleotides matching TRBD1. The CDR3 covers 13 residues. Germline V lookup: CDR1 ENHRY, CDR2 SYGVKD. V gave up 10 bases and J gave up 15 bases; unmatched junction bases: 13. CDR3 region: CATNSGTGYDLTF. DNA of the CDR3: TGTGCCACCAATTCCGGGACAGGGTACGACCTGACTTTC.

A few counts support this clonotype. The chain combines TRBV4-2 with TRBJ2-1; D is unclear. The CDR3 loop spans 15 amino acids. Germline values: CDR1 LGHNA, CDR2 YNFKEQ. Trimming pared 1 base from V and 1 base from J, leaving 8 bases between. CDR3 residues: CASSQGSQSYNEQFF. DNA of the CDR3: TGTGCCAGCAGCCAAGGTTCCCAGTCCTACAATGAGCAGTTCTTC.